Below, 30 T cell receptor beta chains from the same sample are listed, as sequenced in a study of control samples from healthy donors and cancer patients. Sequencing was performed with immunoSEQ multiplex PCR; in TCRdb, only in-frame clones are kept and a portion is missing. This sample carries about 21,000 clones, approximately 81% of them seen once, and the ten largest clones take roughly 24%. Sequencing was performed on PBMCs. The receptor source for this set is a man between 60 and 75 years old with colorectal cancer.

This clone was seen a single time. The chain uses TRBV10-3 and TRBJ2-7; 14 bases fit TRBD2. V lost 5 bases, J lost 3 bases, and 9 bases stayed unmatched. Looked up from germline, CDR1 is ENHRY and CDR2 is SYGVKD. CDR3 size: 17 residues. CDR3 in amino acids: CAISPGTSGGYDYEQYF. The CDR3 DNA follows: TGTGCCATCAGTCCCGGGACTAGCGGGGGATACGACTACGAGCAGTACTTC.

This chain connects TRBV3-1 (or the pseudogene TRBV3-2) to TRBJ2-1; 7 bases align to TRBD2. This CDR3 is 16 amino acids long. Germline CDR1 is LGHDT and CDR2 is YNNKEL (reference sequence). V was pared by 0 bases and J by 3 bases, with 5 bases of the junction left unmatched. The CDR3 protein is CASSQDPGGIYNEQFF. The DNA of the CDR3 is TGTGCCAGCAGCCAAGATCCGGGGGGAATCTACAATGAGCAGTTCTTC.

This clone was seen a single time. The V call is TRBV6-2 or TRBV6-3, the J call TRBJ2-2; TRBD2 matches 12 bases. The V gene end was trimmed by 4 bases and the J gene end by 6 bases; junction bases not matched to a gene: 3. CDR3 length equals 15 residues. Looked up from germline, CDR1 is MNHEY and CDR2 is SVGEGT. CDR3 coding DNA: TGTGCCAGCAGTTCTAGCGGGGGGGCCGCCGGGGAGCTGTTTTTT. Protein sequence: CASSSSGGAAGELFF.

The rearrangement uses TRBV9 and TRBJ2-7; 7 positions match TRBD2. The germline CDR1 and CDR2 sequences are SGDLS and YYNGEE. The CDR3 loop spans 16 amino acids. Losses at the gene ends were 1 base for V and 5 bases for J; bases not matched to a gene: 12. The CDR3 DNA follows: TGTGCCAGCAGCGTATTGCCCGCGGCTAGCGGCAACGAGCAGTACTTC. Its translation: CASSVLPAASGNEQYF.

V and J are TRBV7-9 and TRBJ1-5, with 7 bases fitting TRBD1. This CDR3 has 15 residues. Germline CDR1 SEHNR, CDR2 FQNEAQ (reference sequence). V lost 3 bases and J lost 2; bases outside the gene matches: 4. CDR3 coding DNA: TGTGCCAGCAGCTTCGCTGGACAGGGCAATCAGCCCCAGCATTTT. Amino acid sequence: CASSFAGQGNQPQHF.

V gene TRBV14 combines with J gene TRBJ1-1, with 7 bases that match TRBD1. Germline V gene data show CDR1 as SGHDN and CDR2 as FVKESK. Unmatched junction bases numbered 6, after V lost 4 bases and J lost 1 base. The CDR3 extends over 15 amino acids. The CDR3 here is CASSPRTGWNTEAFF. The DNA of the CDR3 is TGTGCCAGCAGCCCCCGGACAGGTTGGAACACTGAAGCTTTCTTT.

The CDR3 loop is CASSYSSDTGNTIYF. The CDR3 region has the DNA TGTGCCAGCAGTTACTCGAGCGACACTGGAAACACCATATATTTT. The chain joins TRBV6-2 or TRBV6-3 to TRBJ1-3; D gene ambiguous. V was clipped by 0 bases and J by 2 bases, with 8 bases between them. CDR1 MNHEY and CDR2 SVGEGT come from the germline V gene. CDR3 length equals 15 residues.

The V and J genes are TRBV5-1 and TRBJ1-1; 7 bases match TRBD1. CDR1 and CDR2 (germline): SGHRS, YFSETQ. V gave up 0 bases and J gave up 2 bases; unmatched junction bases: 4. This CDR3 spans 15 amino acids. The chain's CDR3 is CASSLEGTANTEAFF. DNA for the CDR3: TGCGCCAGCAGCTTGGAAGGGACAGCAAACACTGAAGCTTTCTTT.

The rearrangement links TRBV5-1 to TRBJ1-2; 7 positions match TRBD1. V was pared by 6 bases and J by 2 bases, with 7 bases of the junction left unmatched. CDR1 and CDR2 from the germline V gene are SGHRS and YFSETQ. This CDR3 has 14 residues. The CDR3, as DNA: TGCGCCAGCAAGAGGGACAGCGAAAACTATGGCTACACCTTC. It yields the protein CASKRDSENYGYTF.

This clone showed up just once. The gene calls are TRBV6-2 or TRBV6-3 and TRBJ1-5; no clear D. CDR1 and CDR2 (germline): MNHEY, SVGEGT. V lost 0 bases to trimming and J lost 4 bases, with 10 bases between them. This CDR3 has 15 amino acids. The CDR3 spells CASSYSSGENQPQHF. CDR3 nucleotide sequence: TGTGCCAGCAGTTACTCGAGTGGTGAAAATCAGCCCCAGCATTTT.

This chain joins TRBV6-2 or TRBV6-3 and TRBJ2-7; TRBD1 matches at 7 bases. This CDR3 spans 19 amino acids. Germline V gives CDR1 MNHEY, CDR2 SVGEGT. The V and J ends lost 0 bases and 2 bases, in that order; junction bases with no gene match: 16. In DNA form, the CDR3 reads TGTGCCAGCAGTTACTCCACAGTGCTGAGGGGGACAGAGCCCTACGAGCAGTACGTC. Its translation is CASSYSTVLRGTEPYEQYV.

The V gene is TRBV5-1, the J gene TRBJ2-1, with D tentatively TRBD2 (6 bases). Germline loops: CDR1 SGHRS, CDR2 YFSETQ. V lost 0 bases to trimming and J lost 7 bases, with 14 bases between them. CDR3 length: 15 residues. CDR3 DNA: TGCGCCAGCAGCTTGGCCCCCGGGGGAGAAAATGAGCAGTTCTTC. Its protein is CASSLAPGGENEQFF.

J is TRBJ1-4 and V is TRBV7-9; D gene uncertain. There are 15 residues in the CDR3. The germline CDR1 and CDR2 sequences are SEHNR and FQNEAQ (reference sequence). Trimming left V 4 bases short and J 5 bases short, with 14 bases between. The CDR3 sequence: CASSSLGRVNEKLFF. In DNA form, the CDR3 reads TGTGCCAGCAGCTCCCTGGGGAGGGTGAATGAAAAACTGTTTTTT.

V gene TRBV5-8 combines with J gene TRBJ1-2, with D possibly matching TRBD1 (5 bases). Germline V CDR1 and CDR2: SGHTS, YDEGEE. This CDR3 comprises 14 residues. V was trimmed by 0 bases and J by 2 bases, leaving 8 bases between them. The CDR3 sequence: CASSLGWGNYGYTF. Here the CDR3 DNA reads TGTGCCAGCAGCTTGGGCTGGGGCAACTATGGCTACACCTTC.

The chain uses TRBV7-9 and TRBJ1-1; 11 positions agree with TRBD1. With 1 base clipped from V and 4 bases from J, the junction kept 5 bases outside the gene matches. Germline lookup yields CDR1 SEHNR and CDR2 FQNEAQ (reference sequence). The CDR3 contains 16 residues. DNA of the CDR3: TGTGCCAGCAGCTTAGGAGGGACAGGGGGGTTCACTGAAGCTTTCTTT. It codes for CASSLGGTGGFTEAFF.

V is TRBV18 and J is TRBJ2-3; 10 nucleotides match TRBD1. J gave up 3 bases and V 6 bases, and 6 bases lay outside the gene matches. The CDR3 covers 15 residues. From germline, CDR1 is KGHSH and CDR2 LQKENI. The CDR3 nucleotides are TGTGCCAGCTCTCAGACAGGGGGCGCGACAGATACGCAGTATTTT. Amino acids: CASSQTGGATDTQYF.

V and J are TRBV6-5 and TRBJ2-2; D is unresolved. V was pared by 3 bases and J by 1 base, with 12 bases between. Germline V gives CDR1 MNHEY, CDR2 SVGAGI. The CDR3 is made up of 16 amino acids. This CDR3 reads CASSYGGVGNTGELFF. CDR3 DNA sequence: TGTGCCAGCAGTTATGGTGGGGTCGGGAACACCGGGGAGCTGTTTTTT.

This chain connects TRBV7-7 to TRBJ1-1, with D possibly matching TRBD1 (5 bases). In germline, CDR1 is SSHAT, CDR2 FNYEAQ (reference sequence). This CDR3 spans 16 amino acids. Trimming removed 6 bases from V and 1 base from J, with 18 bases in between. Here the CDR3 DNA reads TGTGCCAGCAGACCTCTCAACTGGCAGGGGAACACTGAAGCTTTCTTT. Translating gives CASRPLNWQGNTEAFF.

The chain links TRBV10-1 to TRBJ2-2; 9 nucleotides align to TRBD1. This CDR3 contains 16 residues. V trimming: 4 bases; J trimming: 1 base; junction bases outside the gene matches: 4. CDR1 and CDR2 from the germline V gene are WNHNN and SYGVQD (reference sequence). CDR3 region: CASSGGTGMNTGELFF. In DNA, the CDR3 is TGCGCCAGCAGTGGGGGGACAGGGATGAACACCGGGGAGCTGTTTTTT.

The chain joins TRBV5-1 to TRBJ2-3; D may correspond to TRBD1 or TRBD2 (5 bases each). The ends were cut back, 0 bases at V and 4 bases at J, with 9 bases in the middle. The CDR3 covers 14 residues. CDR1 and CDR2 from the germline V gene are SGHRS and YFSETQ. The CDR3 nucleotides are TGCGCCAGCAGCTTGGCCCTGGGGGCAGATACGCAGTATTTT. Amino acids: CASSLALGADTQYF.

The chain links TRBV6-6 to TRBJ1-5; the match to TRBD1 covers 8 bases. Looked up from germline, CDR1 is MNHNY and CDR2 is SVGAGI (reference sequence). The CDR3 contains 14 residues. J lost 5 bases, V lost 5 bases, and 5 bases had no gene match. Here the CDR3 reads CASSQQGEYQPQHF. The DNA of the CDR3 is TGTGCCAGCAGTCAACAGGGGGAATATCAGCCCCAGCATTTT.

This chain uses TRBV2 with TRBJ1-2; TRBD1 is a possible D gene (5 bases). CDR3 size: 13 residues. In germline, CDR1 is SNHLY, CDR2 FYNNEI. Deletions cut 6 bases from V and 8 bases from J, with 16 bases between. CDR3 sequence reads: CASRVGEDQGYTF. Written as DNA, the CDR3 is TGTGCCAGCAGGGTGGGGGAAGATCAGGGCTACACCTTC.

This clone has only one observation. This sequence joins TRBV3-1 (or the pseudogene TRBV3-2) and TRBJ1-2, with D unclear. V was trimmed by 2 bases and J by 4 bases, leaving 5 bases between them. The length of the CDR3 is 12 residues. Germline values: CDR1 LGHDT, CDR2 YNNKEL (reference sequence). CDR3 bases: TGTGCCAGCAGCCAATCAGTCTATGGCTACACCTTC. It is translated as CASSQSVYGYTF.

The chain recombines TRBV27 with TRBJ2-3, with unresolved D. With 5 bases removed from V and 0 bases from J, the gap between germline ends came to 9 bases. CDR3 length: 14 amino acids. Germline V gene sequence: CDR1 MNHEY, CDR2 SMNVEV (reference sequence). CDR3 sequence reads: CASSRRSSTDTQYF. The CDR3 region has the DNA TGTGCCAGCAGTCGACGGAGCAGCACAGATACGCAGTATTTT.

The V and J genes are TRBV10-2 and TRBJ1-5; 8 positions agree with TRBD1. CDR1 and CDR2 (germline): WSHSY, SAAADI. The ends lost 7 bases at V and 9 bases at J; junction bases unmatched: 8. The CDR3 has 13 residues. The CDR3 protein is CASTQDRVSPQHF. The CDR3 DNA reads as TGCGCCAGCACTCAGGACAGGGTTTCGCCCCAGCATTTT.

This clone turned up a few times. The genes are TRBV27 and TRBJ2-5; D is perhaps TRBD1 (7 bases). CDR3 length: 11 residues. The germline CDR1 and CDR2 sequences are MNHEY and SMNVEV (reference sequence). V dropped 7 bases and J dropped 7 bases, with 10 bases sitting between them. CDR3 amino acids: CASTQGGTQYF. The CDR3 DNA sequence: TGTGCCAGCACCCAGGGGGGGACCCAGTACTTC.

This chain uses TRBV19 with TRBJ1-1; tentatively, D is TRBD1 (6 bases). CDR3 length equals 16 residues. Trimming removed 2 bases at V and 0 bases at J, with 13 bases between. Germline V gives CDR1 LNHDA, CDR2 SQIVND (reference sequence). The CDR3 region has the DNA TGTGCCAGTAGTATACTCTGGACAGCAATGAACACTGAAGCTTTCTTT. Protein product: CASSILWTAMNTEAFF.

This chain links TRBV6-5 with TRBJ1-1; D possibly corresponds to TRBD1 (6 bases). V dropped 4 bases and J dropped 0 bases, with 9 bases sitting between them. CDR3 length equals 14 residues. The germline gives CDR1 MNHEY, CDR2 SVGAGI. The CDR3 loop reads CASSLDSMNTEAFF. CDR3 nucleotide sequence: TGTGCCAGCAGTTTGGACAGCATGAACACTGAAGCTTTCTTT.

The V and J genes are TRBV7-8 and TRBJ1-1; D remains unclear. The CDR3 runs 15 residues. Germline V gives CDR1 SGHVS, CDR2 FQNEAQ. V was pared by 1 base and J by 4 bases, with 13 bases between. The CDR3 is CASSLVGNIGTEAFF. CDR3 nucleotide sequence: TGTGCCAGCAGCTTAGTGGGGAATATTGGCACTGAAGCTTTCTTT.

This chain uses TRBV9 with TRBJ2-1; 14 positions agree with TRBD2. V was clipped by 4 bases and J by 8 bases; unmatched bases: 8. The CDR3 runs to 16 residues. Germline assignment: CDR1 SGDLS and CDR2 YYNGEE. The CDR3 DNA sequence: TGTGCCAGCAGCCCCCGGACTAGCGGGGGGAAATATGAGCAGTTCTTC. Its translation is CASSPRTSGGKYEQFF.